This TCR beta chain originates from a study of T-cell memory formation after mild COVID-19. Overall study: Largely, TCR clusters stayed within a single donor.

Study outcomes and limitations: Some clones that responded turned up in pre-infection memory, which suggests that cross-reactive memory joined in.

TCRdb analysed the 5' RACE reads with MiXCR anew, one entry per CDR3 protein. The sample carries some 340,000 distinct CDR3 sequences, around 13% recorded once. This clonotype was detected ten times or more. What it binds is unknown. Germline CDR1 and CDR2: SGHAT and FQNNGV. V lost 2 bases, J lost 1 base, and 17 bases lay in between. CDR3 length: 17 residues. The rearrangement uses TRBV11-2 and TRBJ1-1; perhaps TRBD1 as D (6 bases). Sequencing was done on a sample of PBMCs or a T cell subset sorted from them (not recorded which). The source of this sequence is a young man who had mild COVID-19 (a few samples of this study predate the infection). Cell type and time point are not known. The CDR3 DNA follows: TGTGCCAGCAGCTTACTTCATGTCGGACAGAAGAACACTGAAGCTTTCTTT. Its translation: CASSLLHVGQKNTEAFF.